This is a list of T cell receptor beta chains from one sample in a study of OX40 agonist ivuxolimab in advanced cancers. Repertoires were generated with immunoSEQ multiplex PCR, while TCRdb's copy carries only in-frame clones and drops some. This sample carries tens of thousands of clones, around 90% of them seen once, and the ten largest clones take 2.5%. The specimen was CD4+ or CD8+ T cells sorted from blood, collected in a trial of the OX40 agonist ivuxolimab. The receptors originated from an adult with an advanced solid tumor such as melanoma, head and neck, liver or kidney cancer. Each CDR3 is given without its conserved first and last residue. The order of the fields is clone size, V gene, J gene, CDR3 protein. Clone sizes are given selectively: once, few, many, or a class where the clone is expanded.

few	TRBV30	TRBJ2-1	AWSSGVYNEQF
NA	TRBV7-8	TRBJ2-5	ATSGLAGPPETQY
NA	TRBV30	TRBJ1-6	AWEDRAGSPLH
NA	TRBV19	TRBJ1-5	ASSIRTDIKPQH
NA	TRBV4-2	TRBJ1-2	ASSLQPGQGGYGYT
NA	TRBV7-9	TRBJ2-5	ASSPRRMKETQY
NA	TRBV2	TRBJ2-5	ASGTQETQY
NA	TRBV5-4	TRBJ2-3	ASSLEGLAGVTDTQY
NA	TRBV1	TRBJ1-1	TSSQDPTGLDTEAF
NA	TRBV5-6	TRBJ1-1	ASSLGDSYTEAF